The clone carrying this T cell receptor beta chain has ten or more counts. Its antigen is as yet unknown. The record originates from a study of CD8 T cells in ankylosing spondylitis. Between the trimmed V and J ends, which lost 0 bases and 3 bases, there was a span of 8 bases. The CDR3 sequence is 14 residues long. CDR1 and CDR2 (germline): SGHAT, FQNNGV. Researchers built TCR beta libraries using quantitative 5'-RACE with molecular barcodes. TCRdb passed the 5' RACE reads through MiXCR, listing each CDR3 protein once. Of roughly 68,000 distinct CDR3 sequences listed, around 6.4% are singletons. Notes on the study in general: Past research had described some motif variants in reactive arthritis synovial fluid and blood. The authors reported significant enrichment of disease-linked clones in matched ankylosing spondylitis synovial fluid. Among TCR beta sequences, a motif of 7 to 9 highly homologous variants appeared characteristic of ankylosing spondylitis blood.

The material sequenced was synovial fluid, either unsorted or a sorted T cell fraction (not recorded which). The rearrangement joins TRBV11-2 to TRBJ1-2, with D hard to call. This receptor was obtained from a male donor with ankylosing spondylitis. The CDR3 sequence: CASSLDRLDYGYTF. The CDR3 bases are TGTGCCAGCAGCTTAGATAGGTTGGACTATGGCTACACCTTC.